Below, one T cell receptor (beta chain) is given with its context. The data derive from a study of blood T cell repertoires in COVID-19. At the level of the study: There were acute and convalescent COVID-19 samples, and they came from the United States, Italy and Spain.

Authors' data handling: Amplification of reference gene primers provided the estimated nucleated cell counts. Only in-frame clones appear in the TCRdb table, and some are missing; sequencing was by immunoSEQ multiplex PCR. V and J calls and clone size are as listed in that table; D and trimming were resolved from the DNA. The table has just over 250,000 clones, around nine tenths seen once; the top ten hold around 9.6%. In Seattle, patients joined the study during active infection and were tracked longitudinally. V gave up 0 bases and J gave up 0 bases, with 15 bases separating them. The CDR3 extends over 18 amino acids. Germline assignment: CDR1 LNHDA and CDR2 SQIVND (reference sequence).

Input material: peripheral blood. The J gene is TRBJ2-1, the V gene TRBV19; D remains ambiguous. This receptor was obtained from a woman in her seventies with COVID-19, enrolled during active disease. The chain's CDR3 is CASSIEPVDWSSYNEQFF. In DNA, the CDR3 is TGTGCCAGTAGTATAGAACCCGTAGACTGGAGCTCCTACAATGAGCAGTTCTTC.